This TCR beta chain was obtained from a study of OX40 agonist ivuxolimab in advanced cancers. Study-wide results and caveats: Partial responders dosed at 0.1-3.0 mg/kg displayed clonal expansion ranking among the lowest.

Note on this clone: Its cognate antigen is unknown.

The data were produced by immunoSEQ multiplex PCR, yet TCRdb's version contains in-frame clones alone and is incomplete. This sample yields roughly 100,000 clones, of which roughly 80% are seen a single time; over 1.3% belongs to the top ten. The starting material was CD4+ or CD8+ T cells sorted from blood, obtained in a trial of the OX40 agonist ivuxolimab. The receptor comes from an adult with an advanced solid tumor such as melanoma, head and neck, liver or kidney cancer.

This CDR3 is CASSPGQGQTYGYTF. The CDR3 DNA is TGTGCCAGCAGCCCCGGACAGGGGCAAACCTATGGCTACACCTTC. V is TRBV7-9 and J is TRBJ1-2; TRBD1 matches 9 bases. This CDR3 has 15 amino acids. Germline CDR1 is SEHNR and CDR2 is FQNEAQ (reference sequence). Germline trimming cut 5 bases from V and 4 bases from J; bases unmatched to any gene: 8.